Listed below are T cell receptor beta chains from one sample, sequenced in a study of blood T cell repertoires in COVID-19. The repertoire was sequenced with immunoSEQ multiplex PCR; TCRdb's copy has only in-frame clones and lacks some. The data hold approximately 130,000 clones, with 69% observed a single time. The sequenced sample consisted of peripheral blood. These receptors originate from a woman in her 70s with acute or convalescent COVID-19. The CDR3 runs from the conserved cysteine through the conserved F or W.

J gene: TRBJ1-4
V gene: TRBV4-3
CDR3 protein: CASSQDYREWEKLFF

J gene: TRBJ2-1
V gene: TRBV6-1
CDR3 protein: CASSDRTGYNEQFF

J gene: TRBJ1-1
V gene: TRBV4-2
CDR3 protein: CASSQESGVGTEAFF

J gene: TRBJ1-6
V gene: TRBV27
CDR3 protein: CASSFGLGGTGDSPLHF

J gene: TRBJ2-3
V gene: TRBV5-1
CDR3 protein: CASSLAVGGDTQYF

J gene: TRBJ1-6
V gene: TRBV28
CDR3 protein: CASSLPGKWALHF

J gene: TRBJ2-2
V gene: TRBV7-2
CDR3 protein: CASSSGQGALSGELFF

J gene: TRBJ2-1
V gene: TRBV30
CDR3 protein: CVGLGANNEQFF

J gene: TRBJ2-3
V gene: TRBV7-2
CDR3 protein: CASRTPGRGDTQYF

J gene: TRBJ2-7
V gene: TRBV3-1/TRBV3-2
CDR3 protein: CASSQGWESSYEQYF

J gene: TRBJ2-5
V gene: TRBV11-2
CDR3 protein: CASSSSGGSGSLETQYF

J gene: TRBJ2-7
V gene: TRBV7-2
CDR3 protein: CASSLGYGRTYEQYF

J gene: TRBJ2-3
V gene: TRBV6-2/TRBV6-3
CDR3 protein: CASSYRQTDTQYF

J gene: TRBJ2-1
V gene: TRBV4-2
CDR3 protein: CASSQGAGDNEQFF

J gene: TRBJ2-7
V gene: TRBV25-1
CDR3 protein: CASSIQGSSYEQYF

J gene: TRBJ1-4
V gene: TRBV5-1
CDR3 protein: CASSLSSTNEKLFF

J gene: TRBJ2-1
V gene: TRBV27
CDR3 protein: CASSFFAGGAYNEQFF

J gene: TRBJ2-1
V gene: TRBV9
CDR3 protein: CASSVAAIFEEQFF

J gene: TRBJ1-6
V gene: TRBV19
CDR3 protein: CASTPDSYNSPLHF

J gene: TRBJ2-4
V gene: TRBV19
CDR3 protein: CASSGLAGAKNIQYF

J gene: TRBJ2-1
V gene: TRBV4-1
CDR3 protein: CASSQEASGRPNEQFF

J gene: TRBJ2-2
V gene: TRBV6-2/TRBV6-3
CDR3 protein: CASSPARTGELFF

J gene: TRBJ2-7
V gene: TRBV5-4
CDR3 protein: CASSSRQGVGEQYF

J gene: TRBJ1-4
V gene: TRBV7-9
CDR3 protein: CASSLGGGRHEKLFF

J gene: TRBJ2-5
V gene: TRBV7-2
CDR3 protein: CASSLVTSGGAWETQYF

J gene: TRBJ2-7
V gene: TRBV29-1
CDR3 protein: CSVVGTVYEQYF

J gene: TRBJ1-6
V gene: TRBV19
CDR3 protein: CASSMGADNSPLHF

J gene: TRBJ2-7
V gene: TRBV10-1
CDR3 protein: CASSAGGSYEQYF

J gene: TRBJ1-5
V gene: TRBV19
CDR3 protein: CASSIERMRVGQPQHF